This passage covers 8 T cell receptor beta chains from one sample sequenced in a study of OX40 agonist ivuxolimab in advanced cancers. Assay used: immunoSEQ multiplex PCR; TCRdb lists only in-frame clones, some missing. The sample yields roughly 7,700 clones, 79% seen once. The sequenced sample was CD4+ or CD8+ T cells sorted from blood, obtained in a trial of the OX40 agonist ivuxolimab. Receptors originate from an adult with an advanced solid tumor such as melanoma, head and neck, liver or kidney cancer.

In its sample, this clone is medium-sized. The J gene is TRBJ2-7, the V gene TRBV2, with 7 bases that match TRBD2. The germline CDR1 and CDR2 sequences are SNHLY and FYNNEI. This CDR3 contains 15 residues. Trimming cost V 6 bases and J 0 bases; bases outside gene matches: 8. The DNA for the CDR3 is TGTGCCAGCAGGGAACTAGCGCCGAGCTCCTACGAGCAGTACTTC. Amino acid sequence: CASRELAPSSYEQYF.

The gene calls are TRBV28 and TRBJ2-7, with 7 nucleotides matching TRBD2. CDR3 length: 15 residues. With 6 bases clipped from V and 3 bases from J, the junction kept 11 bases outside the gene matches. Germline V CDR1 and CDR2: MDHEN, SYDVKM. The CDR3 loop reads CASRQTSRRIYEQYF. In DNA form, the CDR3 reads TGTGCCAGCAGGCAGACTAGCAGGAGGATCTACGAGCAGTACTTC.

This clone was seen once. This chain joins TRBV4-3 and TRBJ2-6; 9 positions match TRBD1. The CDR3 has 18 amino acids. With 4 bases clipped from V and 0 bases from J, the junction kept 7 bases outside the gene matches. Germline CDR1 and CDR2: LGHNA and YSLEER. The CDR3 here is CASSPTGGSLSGANVLTF. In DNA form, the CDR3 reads TGCGCCAGCAGCCCCACAGGGGGCTCCCTCTCTGGGGCCAACGTCCTGACTTTC.

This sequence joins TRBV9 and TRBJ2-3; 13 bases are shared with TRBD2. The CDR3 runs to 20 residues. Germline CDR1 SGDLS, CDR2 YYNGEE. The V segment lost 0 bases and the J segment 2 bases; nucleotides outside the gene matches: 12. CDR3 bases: TGTGCCAGCAGCGTAGGGGGAGGACTAGCGGGGGTGCTGAACACAGATACGCAGTATTTT. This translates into CASSVGGGLAGVLNTDTQYF.

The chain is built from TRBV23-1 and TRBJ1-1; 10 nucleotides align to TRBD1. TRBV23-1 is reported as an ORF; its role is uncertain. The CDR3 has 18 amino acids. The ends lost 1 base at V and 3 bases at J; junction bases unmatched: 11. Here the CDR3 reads CASSQFGDRGIWDTEAFF. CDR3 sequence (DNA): TGCGCCAGCAGTCAATTCGGGGACAGGGGCATTTGGGACACTGAAGCTTTCTTT.

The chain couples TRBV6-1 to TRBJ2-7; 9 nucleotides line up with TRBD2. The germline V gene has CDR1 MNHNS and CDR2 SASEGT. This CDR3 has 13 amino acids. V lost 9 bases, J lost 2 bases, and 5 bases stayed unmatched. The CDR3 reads CASRLAETYEQYF. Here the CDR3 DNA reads TGTGCCAGTCGACTAGCGGAAACCTACGAGCAGTACTTC.

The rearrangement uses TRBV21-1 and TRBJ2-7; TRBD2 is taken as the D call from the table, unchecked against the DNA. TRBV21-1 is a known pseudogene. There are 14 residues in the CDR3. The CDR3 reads CASSKRTTTYEQYF. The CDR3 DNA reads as TGTGCCAGCAGCAAAAGGACTACCACCTACGAGCAGTACTTC.

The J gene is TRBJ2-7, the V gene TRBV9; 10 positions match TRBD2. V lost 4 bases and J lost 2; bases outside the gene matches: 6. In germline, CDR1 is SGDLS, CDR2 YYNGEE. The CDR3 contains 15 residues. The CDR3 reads CASSRTSGPAYEQYF. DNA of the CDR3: TGTGCCAGCAGCCGGACTAGCGGACCTGCCTACGAGCAGTACTTC.